The following is a TCR beta chain sequence with its context. Its target is unknown. TCRdb independently ran MiXCR on the reads; one entry per CDR3 protein. The sample consists of around 190,000 distinct CDR3 sequences, 13% to 15% of them appearing once. Deletions cut 7 bases from V and 1 base from J, with 13 bases between. The length of the CDR3 is 14 residues. The data are from a study of T cell repertoires in cytomegalovirus infection. Background on the study: Indications of both CMV infection and matching HLA type were provided by public TCR beta signatures. Findings of the study overall: CMV-specific TCR beta clonotypes restricted by HLA-C dominated the ex vivo response.

Source material: PBMCs. The source is a human donor in good health (CMV status not recorded). Some clones in this sample may be carry-over from other donors' samples. The chain couples TRBV12-3 or TRBV12-4 to TRBJ1-1; D not resolved. CDR3 loop: CASTPGGRNTEAFF. CDR3 nucleotides: TGTGCCAGCACTCCGGGAGGGAGGAACACTGAAGCTTTCTTT.